The source of this T cell receptor (beta chain) is a study of T cells after yellow fever vaccination. Whole-study results and caveats: Highly abundant clonotypes carried over from the bulk population could end up in FACS-sorted repertoires as contaminants. Post-booster reappearance was seen for most primary-vaccination clones (about 96% CD4, around 90% CD8). Clonotypes appearing in both CD4 and CD8 compartments existed, and their share was small.

The CDR3 spans 17 residues. Germline-derived CDR1 and CDR2 are LNHDA and SQIVND (reference sequence). Trimming removed 1 base from V and 1 base from J; junction bases left unmatched: 3. A few counts support this clonotype. Its antigen is unknown. Template switching with 5'RACE generated the TCR cDNA and added a universal primer site and UMIs. Each CDR3 protein is one row after TCRdb ran MiXCR on the 5' RACE reads. This table has some 350,000 distinct CDR3 sequences, 8.7% appearing once. The chain carries TRBV19 and TRBJ2-6; 8 nucleotides align to TRBD1. The receptor was isolated from a man younger than 35 who received the YFV17D yellow fever vaccine. The sequencing here drew on PBMCs, taken on the day of the first yellow fever vaccination. The CDR3 DNA reads as TGTGCCAGTAGTATAGGGACAGGGAATTCTGGGGCCAACGTCCTGACTTTC. Translated: CASSIGTGNSGANVLTF.